This TCR beta chain was identified during a study of OX40 agonist ivuxolimab in advanced cancers. On the study more broadly: Age averaged about 66 years (range roughly 20 to 90), and 82.7% were male.

Regarding the study as a whole: With doses of 0.1 to 3.0 mg/kg, CD4+ and CD8+ blood T cells had undergone clonal expansion by week 6.

The assay was immunoSEQ multiplex PCR, and TCRdb's table has in-frame clones only and misses some. The repertoire holds around 16,000 clones, with approximately 85% as singletons. Trimming took off 4 bases at V and 9 bases at J, with 17 bases between the two ends. Germline CDR1 SGHDT, CDR2 YYEEEE. The CDR3 sequence is 14 residues long. Autoimmune disease history or systemic immunosuppression barred patients. Baseline, cycle 4 day 1, and cycle 7 day 1 were the blood sampling points. On this clone itself: Its target is not known.

The receptor was derived from an adult with an advanced solid tumor such as melanoma, head and neck, liver or kidney cancer. The rearrangement uses TRBV5-6 and TRBJ2-4; perhaps TRBD1 as D (6 bases). The source material was CD4+ or CD8+ T cells sorted from blood, sampled in a trial of the OX40 agonist ivuxolimab. The CDR3 sequence: CASSPRTAPSIQYF. Here the CDR3 DNA reads TGTGCCAGCAGCCCGCGGACAGCTCCGTCCATTCAGTACTTC.